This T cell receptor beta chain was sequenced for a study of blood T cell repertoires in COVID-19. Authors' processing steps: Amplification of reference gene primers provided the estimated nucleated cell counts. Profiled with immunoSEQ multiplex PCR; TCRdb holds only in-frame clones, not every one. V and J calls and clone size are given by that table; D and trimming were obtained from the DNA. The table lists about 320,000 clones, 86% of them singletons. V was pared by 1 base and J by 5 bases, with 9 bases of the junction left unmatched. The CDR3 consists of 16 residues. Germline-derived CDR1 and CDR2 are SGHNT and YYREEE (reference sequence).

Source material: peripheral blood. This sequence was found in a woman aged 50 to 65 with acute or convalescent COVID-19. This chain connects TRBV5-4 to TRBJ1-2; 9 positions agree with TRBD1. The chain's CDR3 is CASSLWGQGWGYGYTF. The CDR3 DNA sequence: TGTGCCAGCAGCTTGTGGGGACAGGGTTGGGGTTATGGCTACACCTTC.